Below are 6 T cell receptor beta chains sequenced from a single sample in a study of shared clonotypes between healthy human individuals. Profiled with immunoSEQ multiplex PCR; TCRdb holds only in-frame clones, not every one. The sample shows millions of clones, over 85% of them seen only once. Sequencing was performed on naive CD4+ T cells sorted from blood. Described subset: CD45RA+ positively selected. Receptors originate from a man between 18 and 29 years old in good health.

The chain couples TRBV12-5 to TRBJ1-1; TRBD1 matches 8 bases. Germline lookup yields CDR1 LGHNT and CDR2 FRNRAP. The V segment lost 0 bases and the J segment 8 bases; nucleotides outside the gene matches: 8. The CDR3 runs to 15 residues. CDR3 residues: CASGLVDRGPREAFF. The CDR3 DNA reads TGTGCTAGTGGTTTGGTCGACAGGGGACCGAGAGAAGCTTTCTTT.

V gene TRBV25-1 combines with J gene TRBJ1-2, with D possibly being TRBD1 (5 bases). Per the germline V gene, CDR1 is MGHDK and CDR2 is SYGVNS. Trimming took 3 bases from V and 6 from J, leaving 20 bases between them. This CDR3 has 16 residues. This CDR3 reads CASSDPFSQGRDGYTF. In nucleotides, the CDR3 is TGTGCCAGCAGTGACCCCTTTAGCCAGGGAAGGGATGGCTACACCTTC.

This chain uses TRBV28 with TRBJ2-7; TRBD2 matches at 11 bases. After removal of 5 bases from V and 0 bases from J, the junction contained 9 bases not matched to a gene. CDR1 is MDHEN, CDR2 SYDVKM, per germline. The CDR3 totals 17 residues. As DNA, the CDR3 is TGTGCCAGCAGTCCCCCGGGACTAGCGGACCACTCCTACGAGCAGTACTTC. This codes for CASSPPGLADHSYEQYF. Supplemented by reference TRBV28 and TRBJ2-7, the full variable domain reads DVKVTQSSRYLVKRTGEKVFLECVQDMDHENMFWYRQDPGLGLRLIYFSYDVKMKEKGDIPEGYSVSREKKERFSLILESASTNQTSMYLCASSPPGLADHSYEQYFGPGTRLTVT.

The chain has TRBV6-1 and TRBJ2-1; D is unresolved. The V gene lost 4 bases and the J gene lost 6 bases, with 7 bases spanning the gap. The CDR3 totals 12 residues. Germline CDR1 reads MNHNS; CDR2 reads SASEGT. For the CDR3, the DNA is TGTGCCAGCAGTGTACAGATCAATGAGCAGTTCTTC. Translating gives CASSVQINEQFF.

The chain is built from TRBV19 and TRBJ2-3, with a weak D call TRBD2 (5 bases). Germline V gives CDR1 LNHDA, CDR2 SQIVND (reference sequence). The CDR3 sequence is 17 residues long. Trimming shortened V by 2 bases and J by 0 bases, and 15 bases separated the two germline ends. CDR3 DNA sequence: TGTGCCAGTAGTATAATAGGCGGGCGTCCTAGCACAGATACGCAGTATTTT. Its translation is CASSIIGGRPSTDTQYF. Looking up the rest from reference TRBV19 and TRBJ2-3 gives the full variable domain: DGGITQSPKYLFRKEGQNVTLSCEQNLNHDAMYWYRQDPGQGLRLIYYSQIVNDFQKGDIAEGYSVSREKKESFPLTVTSAQKNPTAFYLCASSIIGGRPSTDTQYFGPGTRLTVL.

This clone came up a few times. The V gene is TRBV9, the J gene TRBJ1-1; possible D gene TRBD1, 6 bases. The CDR3 has 14 residues. The germline V and J ends were trimmed by 1 base and 3 bases, with 10 bases remaining between them. Germline values: CDR1 SGDLS, CDR2 YYNGEE. The CDR3 sequence: CASSVIQGYTEAFF. CDR3 bases: TGTGCCAGCAGCGTAATCCAGGGGTACACTGAAGCTTTCTTT.